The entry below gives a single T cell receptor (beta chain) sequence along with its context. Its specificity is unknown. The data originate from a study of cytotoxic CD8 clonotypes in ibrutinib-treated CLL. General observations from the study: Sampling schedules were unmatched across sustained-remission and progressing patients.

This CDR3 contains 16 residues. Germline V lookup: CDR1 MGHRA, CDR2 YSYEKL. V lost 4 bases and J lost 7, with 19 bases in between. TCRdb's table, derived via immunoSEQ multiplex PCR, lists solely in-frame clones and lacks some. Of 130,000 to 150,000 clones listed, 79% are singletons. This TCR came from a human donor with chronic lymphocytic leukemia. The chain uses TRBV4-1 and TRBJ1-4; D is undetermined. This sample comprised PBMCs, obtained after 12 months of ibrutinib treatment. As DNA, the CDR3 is TGCGCCAGCAGCCTCGGTAGTGGCCCGGGGAGTGAAAAACTGTTTTTT. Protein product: CASSLGSGPGSEKLFF.